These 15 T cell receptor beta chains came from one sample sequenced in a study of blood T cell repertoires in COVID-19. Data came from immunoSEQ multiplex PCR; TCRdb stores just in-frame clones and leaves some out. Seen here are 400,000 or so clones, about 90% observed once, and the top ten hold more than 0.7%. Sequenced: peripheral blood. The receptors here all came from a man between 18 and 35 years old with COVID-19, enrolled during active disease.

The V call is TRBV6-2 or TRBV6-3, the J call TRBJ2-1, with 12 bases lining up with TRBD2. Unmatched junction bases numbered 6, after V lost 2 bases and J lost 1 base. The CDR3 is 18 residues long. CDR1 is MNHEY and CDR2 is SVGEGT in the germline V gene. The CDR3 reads CASSYQGLAGFSYNEQFF. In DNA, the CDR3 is TGTGCCAGCAGTTACCAGGGACTAGCGGGTTTTTCCTACAATGAGCAGTTCTTC.

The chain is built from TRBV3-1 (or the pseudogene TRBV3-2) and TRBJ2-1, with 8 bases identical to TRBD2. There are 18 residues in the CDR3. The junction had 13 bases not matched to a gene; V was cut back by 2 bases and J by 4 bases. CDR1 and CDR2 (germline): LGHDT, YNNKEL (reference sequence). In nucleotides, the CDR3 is TGTGCCAGCAGCCAACGTGGCCCAGCGGGAGTGTCTTACAATGAGCAGTTCTTC. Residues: CASSQRGPAGVSYNEQFF.

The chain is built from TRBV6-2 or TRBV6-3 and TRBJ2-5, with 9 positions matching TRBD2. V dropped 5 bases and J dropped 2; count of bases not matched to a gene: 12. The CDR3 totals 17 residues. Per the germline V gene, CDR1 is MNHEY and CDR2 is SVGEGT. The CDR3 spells CASSVEKLAGTQETQYF. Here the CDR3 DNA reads TGTGCCAGCAGTGTTGAGAAGCTAGCGGGGACACAAGAGACCCAGTACTTC.

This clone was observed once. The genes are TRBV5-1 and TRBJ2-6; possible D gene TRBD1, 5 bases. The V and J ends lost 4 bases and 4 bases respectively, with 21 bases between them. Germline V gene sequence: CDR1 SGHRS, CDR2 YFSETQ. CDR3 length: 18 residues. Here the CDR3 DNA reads TGCGCCAGCAGCGGACCCCAAGGGGTCTCCGTGGGGGCCAACGTCCTGACTTTC. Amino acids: CASSGPQGVSVGANVLTF. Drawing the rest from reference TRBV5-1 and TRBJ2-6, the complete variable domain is KAGVTQTPRYLIKTRGQQVTLSCSPISGHRSVSWYQQTPGQGLQFLFEYFSETQRNKGNFPGRFSGRQFSNSRSEMNVSTLELGDSALYLCASSGPQGVSVGANVLTFGAGSRLTVL.

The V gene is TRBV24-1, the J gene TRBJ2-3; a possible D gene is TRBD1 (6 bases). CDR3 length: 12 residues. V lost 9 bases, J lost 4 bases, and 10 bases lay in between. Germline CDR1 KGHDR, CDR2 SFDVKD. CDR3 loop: CATAQGSDTQYF. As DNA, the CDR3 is TGTGCCACCGCCCAGGGGTCAGATACGCAGTATTTT.

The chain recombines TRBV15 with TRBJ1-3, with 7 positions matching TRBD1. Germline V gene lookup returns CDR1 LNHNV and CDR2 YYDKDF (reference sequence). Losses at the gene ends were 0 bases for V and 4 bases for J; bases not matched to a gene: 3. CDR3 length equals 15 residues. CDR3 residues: CATSRDLTGGNTIYF. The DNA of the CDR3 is TGTGCCACCAGCAGAGATCTGACAGGGGGAAACACCATATATTTT.

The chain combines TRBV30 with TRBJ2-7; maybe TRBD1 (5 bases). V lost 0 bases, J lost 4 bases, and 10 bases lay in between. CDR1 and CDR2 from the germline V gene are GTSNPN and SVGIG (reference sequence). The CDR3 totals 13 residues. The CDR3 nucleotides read TGTGCCTGGAGTGTGGGCAGGGCTTACGAGCAGTACTTC. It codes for CAWSVGRAYEQYF.

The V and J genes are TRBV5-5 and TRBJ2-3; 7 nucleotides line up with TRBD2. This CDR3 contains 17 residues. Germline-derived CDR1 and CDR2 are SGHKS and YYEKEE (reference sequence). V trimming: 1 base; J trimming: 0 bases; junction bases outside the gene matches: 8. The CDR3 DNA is TGTGCCAGCAGCTTGCAGGGAGCGGGGCGTAGCACAGATACGCAGTATTTT. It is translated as CASSLQGAGRSTDTQYF.

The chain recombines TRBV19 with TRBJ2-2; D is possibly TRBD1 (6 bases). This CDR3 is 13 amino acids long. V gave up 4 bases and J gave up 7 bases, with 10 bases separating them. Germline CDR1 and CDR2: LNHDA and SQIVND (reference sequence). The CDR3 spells CASSTQGHGELFF. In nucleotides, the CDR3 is TGTGCCAGTAGTACCCAGGGGCACGGGGAGCTGTTTTTT.

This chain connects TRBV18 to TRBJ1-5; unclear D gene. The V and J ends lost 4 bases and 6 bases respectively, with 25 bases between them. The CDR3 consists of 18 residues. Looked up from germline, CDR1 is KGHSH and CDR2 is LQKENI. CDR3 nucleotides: TGTGCCAGCTCACAATTCGGAGTTCGGGGTCCGACGGTTCAGCCCCAGCATTTT. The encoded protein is CASSQFGVRGPTVQPQHF.

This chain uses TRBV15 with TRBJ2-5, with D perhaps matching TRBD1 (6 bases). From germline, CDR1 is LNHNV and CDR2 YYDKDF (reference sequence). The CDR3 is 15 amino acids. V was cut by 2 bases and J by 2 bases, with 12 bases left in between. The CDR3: CATSRSRQEQETQYF. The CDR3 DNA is TGTGCCACCAGCAGATCCCGACAGGAGCAAGAGACCCAGTACTTC.

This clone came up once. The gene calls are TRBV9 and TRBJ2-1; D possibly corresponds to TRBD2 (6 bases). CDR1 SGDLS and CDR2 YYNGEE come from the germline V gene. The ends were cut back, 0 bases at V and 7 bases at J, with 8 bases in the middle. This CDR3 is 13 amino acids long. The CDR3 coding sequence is TGTGCCAGCAGCGTAGCGGGAGTGAATGAGCAGTTCTTC. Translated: CASSVAGVNEQFF.

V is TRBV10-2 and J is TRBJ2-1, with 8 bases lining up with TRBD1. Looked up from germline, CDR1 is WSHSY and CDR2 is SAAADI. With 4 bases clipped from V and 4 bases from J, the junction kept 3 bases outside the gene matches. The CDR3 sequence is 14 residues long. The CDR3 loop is CASSVTGGYNEQFF. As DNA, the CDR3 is TGCGCCAGCAGTGTTACAGGGGGGTACAATGAGCAGTTCTTC.

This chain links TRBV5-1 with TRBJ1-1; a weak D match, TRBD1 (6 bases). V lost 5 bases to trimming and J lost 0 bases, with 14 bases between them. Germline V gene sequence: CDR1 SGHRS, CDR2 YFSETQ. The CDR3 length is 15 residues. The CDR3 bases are TGCGCCAGCAGGGATACAGGGATCATGAACACTGAAGCTTTCTTT. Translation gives CASRDTGIMNTEAFF.

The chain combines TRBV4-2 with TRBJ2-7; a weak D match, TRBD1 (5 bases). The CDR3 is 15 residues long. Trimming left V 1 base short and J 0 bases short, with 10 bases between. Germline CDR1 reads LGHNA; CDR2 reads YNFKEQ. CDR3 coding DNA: TGTGCCAGCAGCCAAGGACAGCCGAGCTCCTACGAGCAGTACTTC. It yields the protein CASSQGQPSSYEQYF.